This entry is about one T cell receptor beta chain. This clonotype was seen at least ten times. No antigen is known for it. The sample holds no much larger clone one base away, and base qualities are not on file. This sample was included in a study of human T cells and chemical hapten exposure (dated by TCRdb to the early 2020s). General notes on the study: For sensitization, 2% DPC in acetone was applied to a 2 cm by 2 cm area of upper inner arm skin. In alopecia patients, the study followed how the peripheral blood TCR repertoire changed in vivo over primary and secondary sensitization to diphenylcyclopropenone (DPC), a hapten. Patch testing was done on the upper back using Finn chambers containing 0.01% DPC, and results were scored after 6 days according to International Contact Dermatitis Research Group standards. Blood for TCR sequencing was provided by twenty-nine alopecia patients at one to four time points (pre-sensitization, 2, 6 and 24 weeks). Libraries were pooled for sequencing, and per-sample TCR yields varied mainly because of small differences in library volumes within the pool. The mostly female patient cohort included alopecia areata with under or over 50% scalp involvement, alopecia totalis and alopecia universalis. Blood samples were taken from patients before sensitization (week 0) and at 2, 6 and about 24 weeks after DPC sensitization. Throughout the roughly 26-week study period, patients were also given weekly therapeutic DPC doses on the scalp.

Libraries were built with RACE. Sequenced using a NextSeq 500. Library preparation attached unique molecular identifiers to individual cDNA molecules for quantitative, reproducible TCR counting. From each blood RNA sample, both TCR alpha and TCR beta chains were sequenced. The original pipeline was this. A median of around 96,000 TCRs per sample was observed, with a range of about 23,224 to 690,600. The Decombinator software suite was used to annotate the V, J and CDR3 of the TCR reads. For the PS versus PT1 abundance plots, all samples were subsampled to the same number of TCRs (28,000). TCRs were defined as expanded if absent before sensitization and observed at least eight times at the 2-week time point. TCRdb trimmed public reads at Q25 via fastp, called clones via MiXCR and kept in-frame beta chains. Rows are combined by CDR3 protein, so each entry shows the most common genes and DNA. These V and J calls originate from TCRdb's pipeline instead of the authors' own analysis. The sample yields approximately 320,000 distinct CDR3 sequences; 4.5% to 7% were counted once. Of the sample, around 8.6% is held by the ten largest clones.

The germline V gene provides CDR1 SNHLY and CDR2 FYNNEI. The junction shows trimming of 3 bases on V and 6 bases on J, and the gene matches do not reach 12 bases of it. From the cysteine through the phenylalanine, the CDR3 covers 19 amino acids. The sequence is cut down to CDR3 DNA, 57 bases in frame from base 1. Overall results and qualifications from the work: Significantly more large CDR3 similarity clusters were formed by expanded TCRs than by pre-sensitization or healthy control sets, consistent with antigen-driven responses. Because every patient had alopecia, a presumed autoimmune disease, the patients' immune response might differ from that of healthy individuals. Patch test score correlated positively with the number of PT1 expanded TCRs, reaching significance at thresholds 8, 16 and 32 but not at 4. No change with DPC sensitization was found in the number of TCRs above 1 in 1000 frequency, and no evidence of global repertoire structure alterations was found. After repeated subsampling, the strength of the expansion versus patch-test correlation and the threshold at which it became significant changed.

What this sample's time point label stands for: pre-sensitization, week 0. Explained via the paper, the treatment or condition label denotes: therapeutic diphenylcyclopropenone sensitization with weekly scalp DPC. At each patch-test visit, blood was drawn before the patch test was applied. Patients were eligible if aged 18 to 70, diagnosed with alopecia and judged suitable for DPC therapy, and pregnant patients were excluded. Total RNA was isolated from unfractionated whole blood collected in Tempus Blood RNA tubes. The sequencing here drew on whole blood, taken in connection with sensitization to the hapten diphenylcyclopropenone (DPC). The source is a woman between 18 and 30 years old with alopecia areata. Some clones in this sample may be carry-over from other donors' samples. The receptor chain draws on TRBV2 and TRBJ2-2; 14 bases in the junction line up with TRBD2. The CDR3 here reads CASSETSGGAGIRAGELFF. The base sequence is TGTGCCAGCAGTGAGACTAGCGGGGGGGCCGGCATTCGCGCCGGGGAGCTGTTTTTT.